This paragraph reports one TCR beta chain. The CDR3 has 12 residues. CDR1 is SQVTM and CDR2 is ANQGSEA in the germline V gene. V lost 4 bases to trimming and J lost 2 bases, with 8 bases between them. Assay: immunoSEQ multiplex PCR; the TCRdb copy retains only in-frame clones and omits some. The repertoire has roughly 93,000 clones, about 90% of them found once; the top ten carry roughly 2%. This sample stems from a study of T cell changes during pregnancy in multiple sclerosis. The receptor was derived from a female donor in good health, enrolled as a control in a pregnancy study. The specimen comprised peripheral blood, sampled after pregnancy. The J gene is TRBJ1-2, the V gene TRBV29-1; D uncertain. CDR3 in DNA: TGCAGCGTTGTGTGGGCCAACTATGGCTACACCTTC. Residues: CSVVWANYGYTF.